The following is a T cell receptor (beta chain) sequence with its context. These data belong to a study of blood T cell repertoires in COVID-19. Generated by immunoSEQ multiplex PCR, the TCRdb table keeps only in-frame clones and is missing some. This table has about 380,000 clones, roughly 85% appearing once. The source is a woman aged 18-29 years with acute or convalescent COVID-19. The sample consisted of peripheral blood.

The CDR3 DNA reads as TGTGCCAGCAGCTTGGATGGAGGTCACTATGGCTACACCTTC. Translating it yields CASSLDGGHYGYTF. This chain links TRBV5-6 with TRBJ1-2; D ambiguous. The CDR3 consists of 14 residues. Per germline, CDR1 SGHDT and CDR2 YYEEEE. Trimming stripped 0 bases from V and 3 bases from J, with 9 bases between.